This T cell receptor beta chain was recorded in a study of CD4 and CD8 cells across lung adenocarcinoma regions. V lost 5 bases and J lost 11; bases outside the gene matches: 11. The CDR3 extends over 13 amino acids. From germline, CDR1 is SGHVS and CDR2 FNYEAQ. MiXCR, run by TCRdb on the PCR reads, gives a single entry per CDR3 protein. Seen here are 6,000 to 7,500 distinct CDR3 sequences, about half observed once, and the top ten hold 95% to 97%. Localized lung adenocarcinoma, a non-small cell lung cancer, affected the donors. This sequence joins TRBV7-6 and TRBJ1-1, with TRBD1 matching over 7 bases. Sequencing was performed on CD8+ T cells from the center of a lung tumor. This sequence was found in a male donor with lung adenocarcinoma. The CD4 and CD8 labels of this study may be unreliable. The CDR3 is CASSVRQGSNAFF. CDR3 in DNA: TGTGCCAGCAGCGTCAGACAGGGTAGTAACGCTTTCTTT.